These 26 T cell receptor beta chains were all obtained from the same sample, sequenced in a study of PD-1 blockade in classical Hodgkin lymphoma. All patients relapsed after autologous stem cell transplantation, and brentuximab vedotin exposure varied. Sequenced by immunoSEQ multiplex PCR; TCRdb stores in-frame clones only, minus some. This repertoire shows 90,000 to 100,000 clones, over 85% found once; its top ten account for roughly 3%. The material was peripheral blood mononuclear cells (PBMCs), obtained at baseline. These receptor sequences come from a human donor with classical Hodgkin lymphoma.

The chain links TRBV19 to TRBJ1-2; D gene uncertain. Between the trimmed V and J ends, which lost 9 bases and 4 bases, there was a span of 21 bases. CDR1 and CDR2 (germline): LNHDA, SQIVND (reference sequence). The CDR3 covers 15 residues. Written as DNA, the CDR3 is TGTGCCAGCCGCCTCTGGGGTATACCCTCCTATGGCTACACCTTC. Protein sequence: CASRLWGIPSYGYTF.

The J gene is TRBJ2-7, the V gene TRBV10-2; 15 nucleotides line up with TRBD2. Per the germline V gene, CDR1 is WSHSY and CDR2 is SAAADI. The length of the CDR3 is 18 residues. V gave up 7 bases and J gave up 5 bases; unmatched junction bases: 15. The CDR3 DNA sequence: TGCGCCAGCACAAGCAGGATTCCGGGACTAGCGGGAGGTGACGAGCAGTACTTC. Protein product: CASTSRIPGLAGGDEQYF.

The J gene is TRBJ1-2, the V gene TRBV2; the match to TRBD1 covers 7 bases. Germline V gives CDR1 SNHLY, CDR2 FYNNEI. J gave up 2 bases and V 4 bases, and 7 bases lay outside the gene matches. CDR3 length equals 15 residues. The CDR3 DNA follows: TGTGCCAGCAGTGCGAGGACAGGTGAAAACTATGGCTACACCTTC. Translating it yields CASSARTGENYGYTF.

This clone has just one count. This sequence joins TRBV10-3 and TRBJ2-2; D is undetermined. CDR3 length: 13 residues. Germline loops: CDR1 ENHRY, CDR2 SYGVKD. Trimming shortened V by 8 bases and J by 8 bases, and 15 bases separated the two germline ends. The CDR3: CAIEPTKSGELFF. The CDR3, as DNA: TGTGCCATCGAGCCCACGAAAAGTGGGGAGCTGTTTTTT.

V and J are TRBV11-2 and TRBJ2-6; 7 nucleotides agree with TRBD1. In germline, CDR1 is SGHAT, CDR2 FQNNGV. Trimming cost V 3 bases and J 0 bases; bases outside gene matches: 2. This CDR3 has 16 residues. The CDR3 sequence is CASSFYRGSGANVLTF. The CDR3 DNA sequence: TGTGCCAGCAGCTTCTACAGGGGCTCTGGGGCCAACGTCCTGACTTTC.

The V gene is TRBV10-1, the J gene TRBJ2-3; D not resolved. The CDR3 consists of 13 residues. Germline V gene data show CDR1 as WNHNN and CDR2 as SYGVQD (reference sequence). The V gene lost 4 bases and the J gene lost 3 bases, with 8 bases spanning the gap. The CDR3 DNA reads as TGCGCCAGCAGTGTAGTGGCGACAGATACGCAGTATTTT. Its translation: CASSVVATDTQYF.

CDR3 region: CASSSTGARGYTF. The CDR3 DNA is TGTGCCAGCAGCTCCACAGGGGCCCGGGGCTACACCTTC. The chain carries TRBV11-2 and TRBJ1-2; 7 bases align to TRBD1. Germline CDR1 reads SGHAT; CDR2 reads FQNNGV. The CDR3 runs 13 residues. The junction had 7 bases not matched to a gene; V was cut back by 4 bases and J by 8 bases.

DNA of the CDR3: TGTGCCAGCAGTGGGAGAGACAGGGGCGAGCAGTACTTC. Residues: CASSGRDRGEQYF. The chain joins TRBV2 to TRBJ2-7; 8 bases align to TRBD1. This CDR3 spans 13 amino acids. Germline V lookup: CDR1 SNHLY, CDR2 FYNNEI. The J segment lost 6 bases and the V segment lost 4 bases, leaving 5 bases of the junction unmatched.

V and J are TRBV28 and TRBJ2-2, with TRBD2 identical over 12 bases. The CDR3 has 15 amino acids. Germline V gene lookup returns CDR1 MDHEN and CDR2 SYDVKM. V lost 6 bases and J lost 5; bases outside the gene matches: 4. The CDR3 DNA reads as TGTGCCAGCAGCCCAGGACTAGCGGGGACCGGGGAGCTGTTTTTT. Residues: CASSPGLAGTGELFF.

The J gene is TRBJ1-1, the V gene TRBV5-1, with D unclear. The CDR3 contains 14 residues. Germline loops: CDR1 SGHRS, CDR2 YFSETQ. V dropped 1 base and J dropped 1 base, with 8 bases sitting between them. The CDR3: CASSLFPPNTEAFF. The CDR3 DNA reads TGCGCCAGCAGCTTGTTTCCCCCGAACACTGAAGCTTTCTTT. Drawing the rest from reference TRBV5-1 and TRBJ1-1, the complete variable domain is KAGVTQTPRYLIKTRGQQVTLSCSPISGHRSVSWYQQTPGQGLQFLFEYFSETQRNKGNFPGRFSGRQFSNSRSEMNVSTLELGDSALYLCASSLFPPNTEAFFGQGTRLTVV.

The rearrangement uses TRBV28 and TRBJ2-1; possible D gene TRBD2, 5 bases. CDR1 is MDHEN and CDR2 is SYDVKM in the germline V gene. Trimming pared 4 bases from V and 7 bases from J, leaving 11 bases between. The length of the CDR3 is 13 residues. The CDR3 reads CASSSPDWNEQFF. In DNA form, the CDR3 reads TGTGCCAGCAGTTCGCCGGACTGGAATGAGCAGTTCTTC.

The chain is built from TRBV5-1 and TRBJ2-7, with 7 bases that match TRBD1. From germline, CDR1 is SGHRS and CDR2 YFSETQ. The V segment lost 1 base and the J segment 2 bases; nucleotides outside the gene matches: 3. The CDR3 is 14 amino acids. CDR3 in amino acids: CASSLRGPPYEQYF. The CDR3 DNA reads as TGCGCCAGCAGCTTGAGGGGGCCCCCCTACGAGCAGTACTTC.

This clone appeared a few times. The chain links TRBV2 to TRBJ2-7, with 7 nucleotides matching TRBD1. This CDR3 spans 13 amino acids. Germline V gene lookup returns CDR1 SNHLY and CDR2 FYNNEI. Trimming removed 6 bases from V and 4 bases from J; junction bases left unmatched: 6. The CDR3 spells CASRDRARYEQYF. The CDR3 region has the DNA TGTGCCAGCAGAGACAGGGCCCGGTACGAGCAGTACTTC.

V gene TRBV19 combines with J gene TRBJ1-5, with a tentative D call TRBD1 (5 bases). The germline CDR1 and CDR2 sequences are LNHDA and SQIVND (reference sequence). CDR3 length: 13 amino acids. V gave up 5 bases and J gave up 4 bases, with 9 bases separating them. The CDR3 reads CASSLGRNQPQHF. The CDR3 DNA reads as TGTGCCAGTAGTTTGGGGCGGAATCAGCCCCAGCATTTT.

The rearrangement joins TRBV9 to TRBJ2-7; D ambiguous. Germline assignment: CDR1 SGDLS and CDR2 YYNGEE. This CDR3 has 14 amino acids. The V and J ends lost 0 bases and 2 bases respectively, with 9 bases between them. The CDR3 here is CASSVGGSAYEQYF. The CDR3 nucleotides are TGTGCCAGCAGCGTAGGAGGCAGCGCCTACGAGCAGTACTTC.

This clone occurred once. Because the CDR3's place on the DNA is in doubt, the DNA is left out and the CDR3 is given as listed by TCRdb. The CDR3: CASSSSGAGNQPQHF. The chain employs TRBV6-5 and TRBJ1-5. Germline CDR1 reads MNHEY; CDR2 reads SVGAGI. The CDR3 is 15 residues long, ends included.

The chain recombines TRBV7-9 with TRBJ2-7; no clear D. The CDR3 length is 12 residues. CDR1 and CDR2 (germline): SEHNR, FQNEAQ (reference sequence). V dropped 2 bases and J dropped 4 bases, with 6 bases sitting between them. This CDR3 is CASSLLRYEQYF. CDR3 nucleotide sequence: TGTGCCAGCAGCTTACTCAGGTACGAGCAGTACTTC.

The chain employs TRBV7-9 and TRBJ2-7, with a tentative D call TRBD1 (6 bases). The CDR3 is 18 amino acids. CDR1 SEHNR and CDR2 FQNEAQ come from the germline V gene (reference sequence). Trimming removed 1 base at V and 3 bases at J, with 22 bases between. The CDR3 loop is CASSLVISPTGPIYEQYF. The CDR3 coding sequence is TGTGCCAGCAGCTTAGTTATTAGTCCGACAGGCCCGATCTACGAGCAGTACTTC.

The chain combines TRBV4-2 with TRBJ1-3, with D possibly being TRBD1 (5 bases). Per germline, CDR1 LGHNA and CDR2 YNFKEQ. The CDR3 runs 16 residues. Deletions cut 3 bases from V and 2 bases from J, with 14 bases between. The CDR3 protein is CASSQEGTAAGNTIYF. As DNA, the CDR3 is TGTGCCAGCAGCCAGGAAGGGACGGCCGCTGGAAACACCATATATTTT.

This chain links TRBV30 with TRBJ2-5; weak D call: TRBD1 (5 bases). Trimming took 0 bases from V and 3 from J, leaving 11 bases between them. The CDR3 contains 14 residues. Germline assignment: CDR1 GTSNPN and CDR2 SVGIG (reference sequence). DNA for the CDR3: TGTGCCTGGAGTGTACTGGGCAGGGAAGAGACCCAGTACTTC. Its translation is CAWSVLGREETQYF.

The sample holds one count of this clone. The chain has TRBV6-1 and TRBJ1-1, with a possible D match to TRBD1 (6 bases). The CDR3 is made up of 15 amino acids. Germline-derived CDR1 and CDR2 are MNHNS and SASEGT. Trimming cost V 4 bases and J 4 bases, with 16 bases left between them. CDR3 nucleotide sequence: TGTGCCAGCAGTGGCAGGGGTTTTTCGAGCACTGAAGCTTTCTTT. Its translation is CASSGRGFSSTEAFF.

The J gene is TRBJ2-1, the V gene TRBV7-6; 7 positions agree with TRBD1. Germline CDR1 SGHVS, CDR2 FNYEAQ. The J segment lost 6 bases and the V segment lost 5 bases, leaving 10 bases of the junction unmatched. The CDR3 extends over 15 amino acids. In DNA, the CDR3 is TGTGCCAGCAGCCGGGGACAGTTCTATTTCAATGAGCAGTTCTTC. As protein: CASSRGQFYFNEQFF.

The chain uses TRBV4-1 and TRBJ2-1, with D possibly matching TRBD2 (6 bases). The CDR3 extends over 17 amino acids. Germline CDR1 MGHRA, CDR2 YSYEKL. Trimming pared 1 base from V and 7 bases from J, leaving 20 bases between. The CDR3 protein is CASSQGIARGLANEQFF. DNA of the CDR3: TGCGCCAGCAGCCAAGGTATAGCGCGGGGACTGGCAAATGAGCAGTTCTTC.

The gene calls are TRBV9 and TRBJ1-2; D is unresolved. Per germline, CDR1 SGDLS and CDR2 YYNGEE. Trimming took 0 bases from V and 6 from J, leaving 9 bases between them. This CDR3 is 13 amino acids long. The CDR3 coding sequence is TGTGCCAGCAGCGTAGACTCTTTGGATGGCTACACCTTC. Amino acid sequence: CASSVDSLDGYTF.

The genes are TRBV19 and TRBJ2-1; 10 nucleotides align to TRBD2. This CDR3 is 16 amino acids long. CDR1 is LNHDA, CDR2 SQIVND, per germline (reference sequence). V lost 4 bases and J lost 7; bases outside the gene matches: 10. CDR3 sequence: CASSTWASGSGNEQFF. CDR3 sequence (DNA): TGTGCCAGTAGTACGTGGGCTAGCGGGAGTGGTAATGAGCAGTTCTTC.

The chain couples TRBV19 to TRBJ2-5; D call uncertain. Trimming took 6 bases from V and 3 from J, leaving 5 bases between them. This CDR3 region has 11 residues. Germline-derived CDR1 and CDR2 are LNHDA and SQIVND (reference sequence). CDR3 sequence: CASSGEETQYF. CDR3 DNA: TGTGCCAGTAGCGGAGAAGAGACCCAGTACTTC.